This T cell receptor beta chain stems from a study of blood T cell repertoires in COVID-19. The table lists this clone with a count of one. Repertoires were generated with immunoSEQ multiplex PCR, while TCRdb's copy carries only in-frame clones and drops some. The repertoire has about 250,000 clones, roughly 88% of them found once; the top ten carry 1.2% to 1.5%. Germline lookup yields CDR1 KGHSH and CDR2 LQKENI. This CDR3 region has 15 residues. Trimming took off 2 bases at V and 2 bases at J, with 12 bases between the two ends. The material sequenced was peripheral blood. The TCR was taken from an elderly man with acute or convalescent COVID-19. The J gene is TRBJ2-5, the V gene TRBV18, with no clear D. The CDR3 coding sequence is TGTGCCAGCTCACCAAAAACGAGAGTACAAGAGACCCAGTACTTC. Translation: CASSPKTRVQETQYF. Full variable domain (missing parts from reference TRBV18 and TRBJ2-5): NAGVMQNPRHLVRRRGQEARLRCSPMKGHSHVYWYRQLPEEGLKFMVYLQKENIIDESGMPKERFSAEFPKEGPSILRIQQVVRGDSAAYFCASSPKTRVQETQYFGPGTRLLVL.